Shown below are 27 T cell receptor beta chains from a single sample sequenced in a study of high-grade serous ovarian cancer treatment subgroups (dated by TCRdb to the early 2020s). Tumor samples were collected prior to definitive surgery or chemotherapy. The library was generated by the immunoSEQ multiplex PCR assay. The immuneACCESS repertoire file appears here via TCRdb, limited to in-frame rearrangements. These files lack a portion of the clones; in checked studies, under half of the deficit traces to unresolved V genes, and the cause of the others is not known. The sample data list fewer than 3,500 clones, and roughly four fifths of these were observed just once. Roughly a sixth of the sample belongs to the ten largest clones. Material for sequencing was tumor tissue. The receptors derive from a human donor with high-grade serous ovarian cancer.

This rearrangement joins TRBV6-7 to TRBJ1-2; unclear D gene. TRBV6-7 is marked as an open reading frame, function uncertain. This CDR3 has 9 residues. Trimming shortened V by 8 bases and J by 7 bases, and 5 bases separated the two germline ends. CDR3 protein: CASGFGYTF. CDR3 sequence (DNA): TGTGCCAGCGGTTTTGGCTACACCTTC.

In its sample, this clone was seen a few times. This sequence joins TRBV18 and TRBJ1-1; D might be TRBD1 (6 bases). V was trimmed by 6 bases and J by 5 bases, leaving 19 bases between them. The length of the CDR3 is 15 residues. Germline values: CDR1 KGHSH, CDR2 LQKENI. DNA for the CDR3: TGTGCCAGCTCTGCCGGGGGCCAGGGTTTGACTGAAGCTTTCTTT. Translation gives CASSAGGQGLTEAFF.

The rearrangement links TRBV4-2 to TRBJ1-2; D is unresolved. This CDR3 is 17 amino acids long. The germline V and J ends were trimmed by 0 bases and 0 bases, with 14 bases remaining between them. Germline assignment: CDR1 LGHNA and CDR2 YNFKEQ. The CDR3 spells CASSQDAKVSANYGYTF. As DNA, the CDR3 is TGTGCCAGCAGCCAAGATGCAAAGGTTTCCGCTAACTATGGCTACACCTTC.

This clone has just one count. The chain uses TRBV2 and TRBJ2-5; D unresolved. V lost 4 bases, J lost 1 base, and 19 bases lay in between. This CDR3 has 17 amino acids. CDR1 and CDR2 (germline): SNHLY, FYNNEI. The CDR3 DNA sequence: TGTGCCAGCAGTGGACCCGGCGGTGGGCAGACCCAAGAGACCCAGTACTTC. Protein product: CASSGPGGGQTQETQYF.

V gene TRBV19 combines with J gene TRBJ1-1; D is perhaps TRBD1 (5 bases). The CDR3 covers 14 residues. Per the germline V gene, CDR1 is LNHDA and CDR2 is SQIVND (reference sequence). Trimming stripped 3 bases from V and 4 bases from J, with 12 bases between. CDR3 sequence: CASSMILGVTEAFF. For the CDR3, the DNA is TGTGCCAGTAGTATGATTTTGGGGGTCACTGAAGCTTTCTTT.

The chain is built from TRBV5-1 and TRBJ2-3; D not certain. The CDR3 is 15 amino acids. From germline, CDR1 is SGHRS and CDR2 YFSETQ. V shed 0 bases and J shed 1 base, with 9 bases lying between them. The CDR3 region is CASSLDRGRTDTQYF. CDR3 coding DNA: TGCGCCAGCAGCTTGGACAGAGGCCGCACAGATACGCAGTATTTT.

The chain recombines TRBV6-6 with TRBJ2-5; 7 nucleotides align to TRBD2. The CDR3 length is 14 residues. V lost 2 bases to trimming and J lost 5 bases; unmatched junction nucleotides: 5. Per germline, CDR1 MNHNY and CDR2 SVGAGI (reference sequence). The CDR3 DNA reads as TGTGCCAGCAGTTACCGGGGGGTGGAGGAGACCCAGTACTTC. It specifies CASSYRGVEETQYF.

The chain carries TRBV5-1 and TRBJ2-2; D is uncertain. V was trimmed by 1 base and J by 7 bases, leaving 11 bases between them. In germline, CDR1 is SGHRS, CDR2 YFSETQ. The CDR3 has 14 amino acids. Here the CDR3 reads CASSLRQTYGELFF. The CDR3 nucleotides read TGCGCCAGCAGCTTGAGGCAGACCTACGGGGAGCTGTTTTTT.

As DNA, the CDR3 is TGTGCCATCAGCCTCGGGACAGGGGAAACAGATACGCAGTATTTT. Protein sequence: CAISLGTGETDTQYF. The chain combines TRBV10-3 with TRBJ2-3; the match to TRBD1 covers 10 bases. The V gene's germline CDR1 is ENHRY and CDR2 SYGVKD. This CDR3 spans 15 amino acids. Unmatched junction bases numbered 6, after V lost 6 bases and J lost 3 bases.

This chain connects TRBV6-1 to TRBJ2-2; D possibly corresponds to TRBD1 (5 bases). The germline gives CDR1 MNHNS, CDR2 SASEGT. The CDR3 is 15 amino acids. V was clipped by 5 bases and J by 0 bases, with 10 bases between them. The CDR3, as DNA: TGTGCCAGCAGTCCGTCAGGGCCGAACACCGGGGAGCTGTTTTTT. This codes for CASSPSGPNTGELFF.

The V and J genes are TRBV28 and TRBJ2-7; TRBD2 might be the D (6 bases). V was pared by 5 bases and J by 5 bases, with 19 bases between. The CDR3 runs to 15 residues. Germline V CDR1 and CDR2: MDHEN, SYDVKM. For the CDR3, the DNA is TGTGCCAGCAGTCCCCCCGGACTACCCATCCACGAGCAGTACTTC. Encoded protein: CASSPPGLPIHEQYF.

The chain employs TRBV28 and TRBJ2-2, with 8 bases lining up with TRBD2. V lost 4 bases, J lost 5 bases, and 6 bases stayed unmatched. Germline V gene lookup returns CDR1 MDHEN and CDR2 SYDVKM. CDR3 size: 15 residues. CDR3 bases: TGTGCCAGCAGTTGGGGGACTAGAGTAACCGGGGAGCTGTTTTTT. Its protein product is CASSWGTRVTGELFF.

This clone has only one observation. This chain joins TRBV28 and TRBJ2-1, with TRBD2 identical over 7 bases. The length of the CDR3 is 15 residues. Losses at the gene ends were 3 bases for V and 6 bases for J; bases not matched to a gene: 8. Germline CDR1 MDHEN, CDR2 SYDVKM. The CDR3 sequence: CASSLPGLPGNEQFF. For the CDR3, the DNA is TGTGCCAGCAGTTTGCCGGGACTACCCGGCAATGAGCAGTTCTTC.

This clone occurred a few times. The rearrangement joins TRBV29-1 to TRBJ2-2, with a tentative D call TRBD1 (5 bases). The CDR3 runs 11 residues. V was shortened by 6 bases and J by 6 bases, with 8 bases between the two germline ends. Germline CDR1 is SQVTM and CDR2 is ANQGSEA. In nucleotides, the CDR3 is TGCAGCGTCAGGGAATCCGGGGAGCTGTTTTTT. It yields the protein CSVRESGELFF.

V gene TRBV2 combines with J gene TRBJ2-1; D is unresolved. The CDR3 loop spans 13 amino acids. Germline loops: CDR1 SNHLY, CDR2 FYNNEI. With 7 bases removed from V and 0 bases from J, the gap between germline ends came to 7 bases. CDR3 region: CASKAYSYNEQFF. The CDR3, as DNA: TGTGCCAGCAAGGCGTACTCCTACAATGAGCAGTTCTTC.

In its sample, this clone was seen a few times. The V and J genes are TRBV5-4 and TRBJ2-7; 7 nucleotides line up with TRBD1. Looked up from germline, CDR1 is SGHNT and CDR2 is YYREEE (reference sequence). This CDR3 has 14 residues. Trimming removed 4 bases from V and 0 bases from J; junction bases left unmatched: 4. The CDR3 nucleotides read TGTGCCAGCAGCGCCCGGGACAGCTCCTACGAGCAGTACTTC. Amino acid sequence: CASSARDSSYEQYF.

The chain employs TRBV5-5 and TRBJ1-4; no definite D call. With 0 bases removed from V and 0 bases from J, the gap between germline ends came to 3 bases. Germline values: CDR1 SGHKS, CDR2 YYEKEE (reference sequence). CDR3 length: 14 residues. The CDR3: CASSLGATNEKLFF. The CDR3 DNA reads TGTGCCAGCAGCTTGGGGGCAACTAATGAAAAACTGTTTTTT.

The V call is TRBV11-2, the J call TRBJ2-2; D might be TRBD1 or TRBD2, each matching 5 bases. The V and J ends lost 5 bases and 0 bases respectively, with 22 bases between them. The CDR3 sequence is 19 residues long. Germline assignment: CDR1 SGHAT and CDR2 FQNNGV. In DNA form, the CDR3 reads TGTGCCAGCAGCCGGAGGATAGGGGCGGAACCCGCGAACACCGGGGAGCTGTTTTTT. Encoded protein: CASSRRIGAEPANTGELFF.

V usage is TRBV6-5 and J usage is TRBJ2-3, with a tentative D call TRBD1 (5 bases). Germline loops: CDR1 MNHEY, CDR2 SVGAGI. Trimming shortened V by 7 bases and J by 4 bases, and 9 bases separated the two germline ends. This CDR3 spans 12 amino acids. CDR3 amino acids: CASIDSADTQYF. The CDR3 DNA sequence: TGTGCCAGCATCGACAGCGCAGATACGCAGTATTTT.

This clone was seen just once. J is TRBJ1-2 and V is TRBV6-6; D gene ambiguous. The CDR3 contains 16 residues. CDR1 MNHNY and CDR2 SVGAGI come from the germline V gene (reference sequence). The V and J ends lost 3 bases and 7 bases respectively, with 21 bases between them. DNA of the CDR3: TGTGCCAGCAGTTATACTGCCTCAGACCCCTGGCCTGGCTACACCTTC. As protein: CASSYTASDPWPGYTF.

The chain is built from TRBV2 and TRBJ2-3, with D unresolved. The V gene lost 7 bases and the J gene lost 0 bases, with 11 bases spanning the gap. The CDR3 has 14 amino acids. The germline CDR1 and CDR2 sequences are SNHLY and FYNNEI. CDR3 in DNA: TGTGCCAGCACGGGCGGCTTAAGCACAGATACGCAGTATTTT. It yields the protein CASTGGLSTDTQYF.

V and J are TRBV6-5 and TRBJ2-5; TRBD2 agrees at 9 bases. CDR3 length equals 14 residues. J gave up 4 bases and V 7 bases, and 7 bases lay outside the gene matches. Germline V CDR1 and CDR2: MNHEY, SVGAGI. CDR3 region: CASTRAGGVETQYF. As DNA, the CDR3 is TGTGCCAGCACCCGAGCGGGGGGAGTAGAGACCCAGTACTTC.

The gene calls are TRBV19 and TRBJ2-7; 7 bases align to TRBD2. Germline CDR1 reads LNHDA; CDR2 reads SQIVND (reference sequence). J lost 7 bases, V lost 6 bases, and 3 bases had no gene match. The CDR3 runs to 11 residues. CDR3 residues: CASSPGGEQYF. Written as DNA, the CDR3 is TGTGCCAGTAGCCCGGGGGGAGAGCAGTACTTC.

The chain recombines TRBV7-8 with TRBJ2-2; D call uncertain. Trimming removed 1 base at V and 1 base at J, with 10 bases between. Germline CDR1 SGHVS, CDR2 FQNEAQ. There are 16 residues in the CDR3. The DNA of the CDR3 is TGTGCCAGCAGCTTAGATTGGAGAGTGAACACCGGGGAGCTGTTTTTT. The encoded protein is CASSLDWRVNTGELFF.

V gene TRBV11-1 combines with J gene TRBJ2-1, with D possibly TRBD1 on 5 matching bases. Trimming took off 1 base at V and 10 bases at J, with 11 bases between the two ends. CDR3 length: 13 amino acids. Germline CDR1 is SGHAT and CDR2 is FQDESV (reference sequence). CDR3 in DNA: TGTGCCAGCAGCTTAGAGGGGCAGGGCGAGCAGTTCTTC. Amino acid sequence: CASSLEGQGEQFF.

The chain recombines TRBV19 with TRBJ2-7; weak D call: TRBD1 (6 bases). Deletions cut 10 bases from V and 1 base from J, with 11 bases between. Germline-derived CDR1 and CDR2 are LNHDA and SQIVND (reference sequence). The CDR3 spans 12 residues. This chain's CDR3 is CATRDRSYEQYF. In DNA form, the CDR3 reads TGTGCCACCCGAGACAGGTCCTACGAGCAGTACTTC.

With respect to this clone: Other nucleotide sequences from this sample produce the same CDR3. The chain has TRBV28 and TRBJ2-7, with D tentatively TRBD2 (6 bases). V was cut by 6 bases and J by 1 base, with 16 bases left in between. Looked up from germline, CDR1 is MDHEN and CDR2 is SYDVKM. The CDR3 totals 15 residues. The CDR3 sequence: CASSPPGLPSYEQYF. For the CDR3, the DNA is TGTGCCAGCAGCCCGCCGGGACTGCCATCCTACGAGCAGTACTTC.